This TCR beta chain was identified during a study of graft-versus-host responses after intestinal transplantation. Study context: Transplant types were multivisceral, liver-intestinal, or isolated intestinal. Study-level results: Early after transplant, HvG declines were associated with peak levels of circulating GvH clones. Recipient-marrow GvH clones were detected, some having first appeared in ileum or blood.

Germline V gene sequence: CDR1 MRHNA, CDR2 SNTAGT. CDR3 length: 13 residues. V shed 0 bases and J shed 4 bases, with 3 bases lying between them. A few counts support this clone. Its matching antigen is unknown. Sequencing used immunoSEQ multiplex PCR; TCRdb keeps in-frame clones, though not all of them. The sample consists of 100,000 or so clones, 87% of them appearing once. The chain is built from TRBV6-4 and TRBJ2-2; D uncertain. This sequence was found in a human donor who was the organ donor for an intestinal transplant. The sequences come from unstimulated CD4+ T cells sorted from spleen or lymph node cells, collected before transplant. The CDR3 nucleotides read TGTGCCAGCAGTGACTCTGCCACCGGGGAGCTGTTTTTT. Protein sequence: CASSDSATGELFF.